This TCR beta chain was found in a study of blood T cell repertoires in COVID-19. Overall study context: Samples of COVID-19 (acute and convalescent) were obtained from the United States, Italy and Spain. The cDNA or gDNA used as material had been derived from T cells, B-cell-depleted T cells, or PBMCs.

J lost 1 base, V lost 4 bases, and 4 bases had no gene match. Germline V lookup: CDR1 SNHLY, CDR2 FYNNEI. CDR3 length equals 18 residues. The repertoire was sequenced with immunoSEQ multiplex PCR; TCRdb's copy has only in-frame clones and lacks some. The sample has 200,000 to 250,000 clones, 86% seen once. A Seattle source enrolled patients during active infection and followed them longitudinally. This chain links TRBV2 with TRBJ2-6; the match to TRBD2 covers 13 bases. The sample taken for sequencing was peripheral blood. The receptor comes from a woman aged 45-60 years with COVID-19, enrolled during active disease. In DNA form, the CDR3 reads TGTGCCAGCAGTGGCCGGACTAGCGGGGGATCTGGGGCCAACGTCCTGACTTTC. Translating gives CASSGRTSGGSGANVLTF.